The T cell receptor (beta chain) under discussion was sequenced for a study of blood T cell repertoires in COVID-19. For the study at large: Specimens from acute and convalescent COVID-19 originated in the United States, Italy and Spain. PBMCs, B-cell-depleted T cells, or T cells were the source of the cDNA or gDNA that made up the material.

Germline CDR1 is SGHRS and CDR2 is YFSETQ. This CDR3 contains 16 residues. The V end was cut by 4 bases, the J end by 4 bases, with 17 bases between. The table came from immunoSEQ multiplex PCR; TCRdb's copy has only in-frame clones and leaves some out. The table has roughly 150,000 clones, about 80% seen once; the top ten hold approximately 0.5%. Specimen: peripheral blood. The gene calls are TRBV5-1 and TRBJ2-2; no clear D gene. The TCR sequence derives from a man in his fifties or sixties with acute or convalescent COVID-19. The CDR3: CASSQIASSGTGELFF. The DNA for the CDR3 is TGCGCCAGCAGCCAAATTGCATCCTCGGGCACCGGGGAGCTGTTTTTT.